This TCR beta chain was identified during a study of cytomegalovirus exposure and HLA in healthy donors. Findings and limits, study-wide: What was likely a sequencing artifact was a cluster of highly shared sequence variants. Reported findings show TCR beta sequences accurately forecast HLA-A and HLA-B alleles in most subjects.

With respect to this clone: Its target is not known.

Primers included in the PCR were 60 Vbeta and 13 Jbeta primers. The table came from immunoSEQ multiplex PCR; TCRdb's copy has only in-frame clones and leaves some out. The sample contains more than 95,000 clones, approximately 84% of which appear only once. CDR3 length equals 14 residues. The germline gives CDR1 SGHRS, CDR2 YFSETQ. Trimming took 4 bases from V and 6 from J, leaving 14 bases between them. Material for sequencing was PBMCs. The clonotype comes from a man younger than 35 in good health and CMV-seropositive. The chain uses TRBV5-1 and TRBJ2-1, with D perhaps TRBD1 (6 bases). CDR3 protein: CASSLYYRVNEQFF. As DNA, the CDR3 is TGCGCCAGCAGCCTATACTACAGGGTCAATGAGCAGTTCTTC. Together with reference TRBV5-1 and TRBJ2-1, the CDR3 gives the full variable domain: KAGVTQTPRYLIKTRGQQVTLSCSPISGHRSVSWYQQTPGQGLQFLFEYFSETQRNKGNFPGRFSGRQFSNSRSEMNVSTLELGDSALYLCASSLYYRVNEQFFGPGTRLTVL.